These 17 T cell receptor beta chains came from one sample sequenced in a study of technical replicates of blood from a handful of donors. Here immunoSEQ multiplex PCR was the method, and the copy in TCRdb shows in-frame clones only, minus some. Here the sample spans about 75,000 clones, approximately 96% being singletons. Sequencing was carried out using T cells isolated from PBMCs. Receptors were obtained from a human donor in good health.

The chain joins TRBV29-1 to TRBJ2-3, with D maybe TRBD1 (6 bases). V was clipped by 3 bases and J by 3 bases, with 13 bases between them. The CDR3 is made up of 14 amino acids. The germline V gene encodes CDR1 SQVTM and CDR2 ANQGSEA. CDR3 bases: TGCAGCGTTGAGACACCGGGACAAACAGATACGCAGTATTTT. Its translation is CSVETPGQTDTQYF.

The chain employs TRBV4-1 and TRBJ2-1; 7 bases map to TRBD1. Trimming cost V 2 bases and J 3 bases; bases outside gene matches: 4. This CDR3 is 15 amino acids long. Germline V gives CDR1 MGHRA, CDR2 YSYEKL. The CDR3 DNA follows: TGCGCCAGCAGCCAATTAACAGGGGACTACAATGAGCAGTTCTTC. Amino acid sequence: CASSQLTGDYNEQFF.

J is TRBJ2-2 and V is TRBV27, with unresolved D. CDR3 length equals 13 residues. V lost 5 bases and J 4 bases, leaving 8 bases between the germline ends. Germline CDR1 and CDR2: MNHEY and SMNVEV (reference sequence). CDR3 sequence reads: CASSTASTGELFF. CDR3 nucleotide sequence: TGTGCCAGCAGTACCGCGAGCACCGGGGAGCTGTTTTTT.

V is TRBV5-1 and J is TRBJ1-5; D ambiguous. The germline V and J ends were trimmed by 0 bases and 4 bases, with 8 bases remaining between them. This CDR3 comprises 14 residues. The germline CDR1 and CDR2 sequences are SGHRS and YFSETQ. The CDR3: CASSLGTPNQPQHF. CDR3 DNA: TGCGCCAGCAGCTTGGGGACTCCAAATCAGCCCCAGCATTTT.

The chain has TRBV30 and TRBJ1-2, with D perhaps matching TRBD1 (5 bases). The CDR3 loop spans 14 amino acids. Germline loops: CDR1 GTSNPN, CDR2 SVGIG (reference sequence). V was clipped by 0 bases and J by 8 bases, with 16 bases between them. The CDR3: CAWSVLFGGGGYTF. Written as DNA, the CDR3 is TGTGCCTGGAGTGTACTTTTCGGGGGAGGCGGCTACACCTTC.

The chain recombines TRBV12-5 with TRBJ2-1; 8 bases line up with TRBD2. CDR3 length equals 17 residues. CDR1 and CDR2 (germline): LGHNT, FRNRAP. V lost 5 bases, J lost 0 bases, and 9 bases stayed unmatched. The CDR3 loop is CASGPAGSGDSYNEQFF. In DNA, the CDR3 is TGTGCTAGTGGTCCTGCTGGTAGCGGGGACTCCTACAATGAGCAGTTCTTC.

This sequence joins TRBV5-4 and TRBJ2-5, with 8 bases aligning to TRBD2. V shed 6 bases, J shed 3 bases, and the junction held 7 bases outside the gene matches. Germline assignment: CDR1 SGHNT and CDR2 YYREEE (reference sequence). The CDR3 length is 14 residues. The CDR3 nucleotides read TGTGCCAGCACCTCACGGGGGGGGGAAGAGACCCAGTACTTC. It is translated as CASTSRGGEETQYF.

The V call is TRBV4-1, the J call TRBJ2-7; D is uncertain. Germline loops: CDR1 MGHRA, CDR2 YSYEKL. The V end was cut by 0 bases, the J end by 5 bases, with 17 bases between. The CDR3 has 16 residues. This chain's CDR3 is CASSQEAPGVSDEQYF. For the CDR3, the DNA is TGCGCCAGCAGCCAAGAGGCCCCAGGCGTCTCGGACGAGCAGTACTTC.

V is TRBV10-3 and J is TRBJ1-5; tentatively, D is TRBD1 (5 bases). Germline assignment: CDR1 ENHRY and CDR2 SYGVKD. V was clipped by 10 bases and J by 6 bases, with 19 bases between them. The CDR3 runs to 14 residues. CDR3 region: CATQREGVTQPQHF. The CDR3 DNA is TGTGCCACACAAAGGGAAGGGGTGACTCAGCCCCAGCATTTT.

This chain uses TRBV7-2 with TRBJ2-7; D is perhaps TRBD1 (5 bases). Germline V gene sequence: CDR1 SGHTA, CDR2 FQGNSA. This CDR3 is 15 amino acids long. V lost 1 base, J lost 2 bases, and 12 bases lay in between. CDR3 in amino acids: CASSLGWGRTYEQYF. The CDR3 bases are TGTGCCAGCAGCTTAGGATGGGGCCGAACCTACGAGCAGTACTTC.

This rearrangement joins TRBV6-1 to TRBJ2-1; 13 bases are shared with TRBD2. The CDR3 has 17 residues. The J segment lost 0 bases and the V segment lost 3 bases, leaving 2 bases of the junction unmatched. Germline V gene data show CDR1 as MNHNS and CDR2 as SASEGT. This CDR3 is CASSDRTSGSSYNEQFF. The CDR3 DNA reads as TGTGCCAGCAGTGATCGGACTAGCGGGAGCTCCTACAATGAGCAGTTCTTC.

The rearrangement joins TRBV14 to TRBJ1-1; TRBD1 is a possible D gene (6 bases). Trimming left V 3 bases short and J 2 bases short, with 19 bases between. CDR1 and CDR2 from the germline V gene are SGHDN and FVKESK. This CDR3 contains 17 residues. The CDR3 is CASSQFPGTLTNTEAFF. The CDR3 DNA follows: TGTGCCAGCAGCCAGTTCCCCGGGACACTTACTAACACTGAAGCTTTCTTT.

The chain recombines TRBV6-5 with TRBJ2-7; TRBD1 matches at 7 bases. Germline V CDR1 and CDR2: MNHEY, SVGAGI. V was pared by 7 bases and J by 3 bases, with 9 bases of the junction left unmatched. The CDR3 has 14 residues. This CDR3 is CASKDRAQLYEQYF. In nucleotides, the CDR3 is TGTGCCAGCAAAGACAGGGCCCAGCTCTACGAGCAGTACTTC.

The chain links TRBV7-9 to TRBJ1-2; no clear D. V was shortened by 1 base and J by 4 bases, with 13 bases between the two germline ends. Germline CDR1 reads SEHNR; CDR2 reads FQNEAQ (reference sequence). The CDR3 sequence is 15 residues long. The chain's CDR3 is CASSLGEHPLYGYTF. CDR3 sequence (DNA): TGTGCCAGCAGCTTAGGGGAGCATCCTCTCTATGGCTACACCTTC.

CDR3 bases: TGTGCCAGCAGCTTAGAGGGCCCGCCGCCCTACGAGCAGTACTTC. Encoded protein: CASSLEGPPPYEQYF. J is TRBJ2-7 and V is TRBV11-2; D is unclear. CDR1 is SGHAT and CDR2 is FQNNGV in the germline V gene. The ends were cut back, 0 bases at V and 2 bases at J, with 11 bases in the middle. The CDR3 totals 15 residues.

The chain couples TRBV7-8 to TRBJ2-4, with D tentatively TRBD1 (6 bases). Germline values: CDR1 SGHVS, CDR2 FQNEAQ. The CDR3 covers 15 residues. Trimming took 1 base from V and 3 from J, leaving 10 bases between them. The CDR3: CASSLGGQSKNIQYF. CDR3 DNA: TGTGCCAGCAGCTTAGGAGGACAGAGCAAAAACATTCAGTACTTC.

V is TRBV28 and J is TRBJ2-3; TRBD2 matches at 11 bases. Germline V lookup: CDR1 MDHEN, CDR2 SYDVKM. The J segment lost 2 bases and the V segment lost 2 bases, leaving 9 bases of the junction unmatched. CDR3 size: 18 residues. CDR3: CASSLRLLAGDFTDTQYF. Written as DNA, the CDR3 is TGTGCCAGCAGTTTAAGGCTACTAGCGGGGGATTTCACAGATACGCAGTATTTT.